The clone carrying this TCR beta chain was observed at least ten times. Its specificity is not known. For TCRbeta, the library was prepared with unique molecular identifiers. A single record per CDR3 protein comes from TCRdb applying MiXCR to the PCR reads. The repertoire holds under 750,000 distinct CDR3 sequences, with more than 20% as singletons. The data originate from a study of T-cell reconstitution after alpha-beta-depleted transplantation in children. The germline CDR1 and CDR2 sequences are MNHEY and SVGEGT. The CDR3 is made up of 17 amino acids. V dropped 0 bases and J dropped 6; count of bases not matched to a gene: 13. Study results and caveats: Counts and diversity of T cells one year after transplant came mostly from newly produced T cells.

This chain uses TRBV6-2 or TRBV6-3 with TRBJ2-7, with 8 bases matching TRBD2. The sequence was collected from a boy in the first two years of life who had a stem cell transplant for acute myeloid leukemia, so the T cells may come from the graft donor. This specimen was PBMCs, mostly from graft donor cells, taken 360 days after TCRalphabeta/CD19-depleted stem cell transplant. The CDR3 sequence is CASSYSPSRGGHFEQYF. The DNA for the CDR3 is TGTGCCAGCAGTTACTCCCCCTCCCGGGGGGGCCATTTCGAGCAGTACTTC.